Shown below are 10 T cell receptor beta chains from a single sample sequenced in a study of T cell clones after liver transplantation. Profiling relied on immunoSEQ multiplex PCR, and the TCRdb table lists in-frame clones only, not all of them. The profile shows about 45,000 clones, about 86% of them singletons. Sequencing used CD4+ T cells from blood, obtained 24 months after liver transplant. These receptors all stem from a human patient who received a liver transplant. Part of the T cell pool may stem from the graft donor.

V usage is TRBV18 and J usage is TRBJ1-5; D call uncertain. Deletions cut 8 bases from V and 0 bases from J, with 14 bases between. Germline V gene sequence: CDR1 KGHSH, CDR2 LQKENI. The CDR3 runs 15 residues. CDR3 in amino acids: CASQDRRYSNQPQHF. The CDR3 DNA reads as TGTGCCAGCCAGGACCGACGATATAGCAATCAGCCCCAGCATTTT.

This clone was seen a few times. This chain links TRBV18 with TRBJ1-6; D is unclear. Germline-derived CDR1 and CDR2 are KGHSH and LQKENI. This CDR3 has 16 amino acids. V lost 3 bases to trimming and J lost 9 bases, with 18 bases between them. The CDR3 here is CASSPSDRTGSSPLHF. DNA for the CDR3: TGTGCCAGCTCACCGTCGGATCGGACCGGATCTTCACCCCTCCACTTT.

Judged by abundance, this clone is medium-sized (0.01 to 0.1%). V is TRBV19 and J is TRBJ2-7; 9 nucleotides match TRBD2. The J segment lost 2 bases and the V segment lost 7 bases, leaving 18 bases of the junction unmatched. The CDR3 has 18 amino acids. The germline V gene has CDR1 LNHDA and CDR2 SQIVND (reference sequence). CDR3 coding DNA: TGTGCCAGTAACCGACTAGCGGAACCATTCCACCCAACCTACGAGCAGTACTTC. Its translation is CASNRLAEPFHPTYEQYF.

The rearrangement links TRBV5-1 to TRBJ1-4; TRBD1 aligns across 7 bases. This CDR3 has 14 amino acids. Germline CDR1 reads SGHRS; CDR2 reads YFSETQ. V shed 3 bases, J shed 7 bases, and the junction held 6 bases outside the gene matches. The CDR3 nucleotides are TGCGCCAGCAGCTCAGGGACAGTAGCTGAAAAACTGTTTTTT. Its translation is CASSSGTVAEKLFF. Full variable domain (rest looked up from reference TRBV5-1 and TRBJ1-4): KAGVTQTPRYLIKTRGQQVTLSCSPISGHRSVSWYQQTPGQGLQFLFEYFSETQRNKGNFPGRFSGRQFSNSRSEMNVSTLELGDSALYLCASSSGTVAEKLFFGSGTQLSVL.

V gene TRBV7-2 combines with J gene TRBJ1-1; D not certain. With 5 bases removed from V and 7 bases from J, the gap between germline ends came to 8 bases. CDR3 length equals 11 residues. Germline assignment: CDR1 SGHTA and CDR2 FQGNSA. CDR3 DNA sequence: TGTGCCAGCAGCCTCAGAAATGAAGCTTTCTTT. Amino acid sequence: CASSLRNEAFF. Full variable domain (rest looked up from reference TRBV7-2 and TRBJ1-1): GAGVSQSPSNKVTEKGKDVELRCDPISGHTALYWYRQSLGQGLEFLIYFQGNSAPDKSGLPSDRFSAERTGGSVSTLTIQRTQQEDSAVYLCASSLRNEAFFGQGTRLTVV.

The chain uses TRBV19 and TRBJ2-7; no reliable D call. There are 15 residues in the CDR3. From germline, CDR1 is LNHDA and CDR2 SQIVND (reference sequence). Trimming took off 1 base at V and 1 base at J, with 11 bases between the two ends. The CDR3: CASSIAPTVSYEQYF. The CDR3 DNA reads as TGTGCCAGTAGTATAGCCCCGACGGTGTCCTACGAGCAGTACTTC. Full variable domain (remainder filled in from reference TRBV19 and TRBJ2-7): DGGITQSPKYLFRKEGQNVTLSCEQNLNHDAMYWYRQDPGQGLRLIYYSQIVNDFQKGDIAEGYSVSREKKESFPLTVTSAQKNPTAFYLCASSIAPTVSYEQYFGPGTRLTVT.

The chain uses TRBV19 and TRBJ1-1; D gene unclear. Trimming left V 2 bases short and J 5 bases short, with 6 bases between. In germline, CDR1 is LNHDA, CDR2 SQIVND (reference sequence). The CDR3 runs to 12 residues. The CDR3 region is CASSIRGTEAFF. CDR3 bases: TGTGCCAGTAGTATACGGGGAACTGAAGCTTTCTTT.

This chain uses TRBV7-3 with TRBJ2-1; 8 nucleotides align to TRBD2. The V gene's germline CDR1 is SGHTA and CDR2 FQGTGA. Unmatched junction bases numbered 5, after V lost 4 bases and J lost 6 bases. This CDR3 region has 14 residues. CDR3 protein: CASSSRTSPNEQFF. The CDR3 nucleotides are TGTGCCAGCAGCTCCCGGACTAGCCCCAATGAGCAGTTCTTC.

The V call is TRBV2, the J call TRBJ1-2; the D gene is possibly TRBD1 (6 bases). The germline V gene encodes CDR1 SNHLY and CDR2 FYNNEI. The CDR3 runs 13 residues. The germline V and J ends were trimmed by 6 bases and 8 bases, with 16 bases remaining between them. CDR3 nucleotide sequence: TGTGCCAGCAGAGGGGGAGGGAAAGAGGGCTACACCTTC. It specifies CASRGGGKEGYTF.

The rearrangement joins TRBV5-1 to TRBJ1-1, with D tentatively TRBD1 (6 bases). The CDR3 spans 16 residues. CDR1 and CDR2 from the germline V gene are SGHRS and YFSETQ. Trimming shortened V by 6 bases and J by 3 bases, and 21 bases separated the two germline ends. CDR3 loop: CASTVQGINLDTEAFF. CDR3 DNA sequence: TGCGCCAGCACCGTGCAGGGGATAAATCTGGACACTGAAGCTTTCTTT.